What follows describes a single TCR beta chain. The antigen is not known. These data come from a study of CD8+CD57+ T cells in acquired aplastic anemia. Study summary: Mean DNA quantity obtained from sorted CD4+ and CD8+ cells was 3 to 3.5 ug. Healthy-donor CD4+ cells averaged approximately 9.8 million reads.

Germline CDR1 reads SGHRS; CDR2 reads YFSETQ. Trimming cost V 0 bases and J 8 bases, with 11 bases left between them. The CDR3 sequence is 13 residues long. Investigators profiled TCR beta VDJ and CDR3 from genomic DNA template. Each CDR3 protein is one row after TCRdb ran MiXCR on the reads. The sample includes roughly 190,000 distinct CDR3 sequences, roughly 56% of them seen just once. Notes on the study in general: Sharing between patients and controls was observed for twenty-nine CD8+ CDR3 sequences.

The rearrangement uses TRBV5-1 and TRBJ1-2, with unresolved D. Sequenced sample: sorted CD4+, CD8+, or CD8+CD57+ T cells (not recorded which) from PBMCs. The clonotype comes from a human donor in good health, serving as a control. The CDR3 sequence is CASSLDRMRGYTF. The CDR3 DNA is TGCGCCAGCAGCTTGGATCGCATGAGGGGCTACACCTTC.